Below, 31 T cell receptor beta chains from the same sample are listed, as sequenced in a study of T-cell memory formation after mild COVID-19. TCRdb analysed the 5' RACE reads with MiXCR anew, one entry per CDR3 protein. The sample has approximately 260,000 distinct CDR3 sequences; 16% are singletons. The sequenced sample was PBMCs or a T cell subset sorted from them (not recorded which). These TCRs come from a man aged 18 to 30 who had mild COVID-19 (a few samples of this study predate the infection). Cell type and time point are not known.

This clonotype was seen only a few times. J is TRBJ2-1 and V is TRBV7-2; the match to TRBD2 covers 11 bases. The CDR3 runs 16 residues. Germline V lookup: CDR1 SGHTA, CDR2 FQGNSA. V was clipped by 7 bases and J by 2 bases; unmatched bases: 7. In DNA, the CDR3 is TGTGCCAGCATGCCGACTAGCGGGGTCACCTACAATGAGCAGTTCTTC. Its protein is CASMPTSGVTYNEQFF.

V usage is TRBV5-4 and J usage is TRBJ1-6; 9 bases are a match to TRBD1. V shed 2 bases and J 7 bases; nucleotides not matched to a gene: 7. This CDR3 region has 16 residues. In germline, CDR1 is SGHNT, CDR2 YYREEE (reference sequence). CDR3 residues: CASSFDPGQGNSPLHF. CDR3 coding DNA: TGTGCCAGCAGCTTCGATCCAGGACAGGGGAATTCACCCCTCCACTTT.

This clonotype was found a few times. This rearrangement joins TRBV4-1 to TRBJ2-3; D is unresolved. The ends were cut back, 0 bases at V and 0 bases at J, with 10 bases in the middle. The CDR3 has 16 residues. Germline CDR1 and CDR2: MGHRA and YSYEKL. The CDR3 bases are TGCGCCAGCAGCCAAGAGACCATTCCTAGCACAGATACGCAGTATTTT. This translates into CASSQETIPSTDTQYF.

CDR3 protein: CASSVDGGGTDTQYF. For the CDR3, the DNA is TGTGCCAGCAGCGTAGACGGGGGGGGCACAGATACGCAGTATTTT. This chain links TRBV9 with TRBJ2-3; 8 positions match TRBD2. V gave up 0 bases and J gave up 1 base; unmatched junction bases: 1. Germline CDR1 is SGDLS and CDR2 is YYNGEE. The CDR3 consists of 15 residues.

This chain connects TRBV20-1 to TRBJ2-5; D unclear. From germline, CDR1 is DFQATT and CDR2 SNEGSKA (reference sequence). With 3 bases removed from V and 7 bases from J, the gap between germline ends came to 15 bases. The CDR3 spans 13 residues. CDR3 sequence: CSASPGDVRTQYF. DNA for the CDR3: TGCAGTGCTAGTCCCGGCGATGTGAGGACCCAGTACTTC.

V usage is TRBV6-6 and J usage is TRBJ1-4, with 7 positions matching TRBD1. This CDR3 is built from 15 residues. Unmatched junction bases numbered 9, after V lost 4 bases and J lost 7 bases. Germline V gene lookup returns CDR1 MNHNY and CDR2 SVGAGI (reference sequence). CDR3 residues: CASSFIGGLIEKLFF. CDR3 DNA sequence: TGTGCCAGCAGTTTCATAGGGGGCTTAATTGAAAAACTGTTTTTT.

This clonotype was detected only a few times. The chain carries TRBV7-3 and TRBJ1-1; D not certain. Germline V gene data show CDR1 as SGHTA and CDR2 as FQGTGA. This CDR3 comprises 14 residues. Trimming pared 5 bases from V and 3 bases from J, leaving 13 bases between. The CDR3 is CASSPTGDHTEAFF. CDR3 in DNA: TGTGCCAGCAGCCCAACCGGGGATCACACTGAAGCTTTCTTT.

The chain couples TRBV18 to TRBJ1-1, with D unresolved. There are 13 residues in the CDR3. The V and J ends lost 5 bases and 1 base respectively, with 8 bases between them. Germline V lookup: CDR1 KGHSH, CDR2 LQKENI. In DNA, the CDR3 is TGTGCCAGCTCAGCGACGAGGAACACTGAAGCTTTCTTT. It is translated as CASSATRNTEAFF. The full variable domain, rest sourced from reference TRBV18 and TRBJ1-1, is NAGVMQNPRHLVRRRGQEARLRCSPMKGHSHVYWYRQLPEEGLKFMVYLQKENIIDESGMPKERFSAEFPKEGPSILRIQQVVRGDSAAYFCASSATRNTEAFFGQGTRLTVV.

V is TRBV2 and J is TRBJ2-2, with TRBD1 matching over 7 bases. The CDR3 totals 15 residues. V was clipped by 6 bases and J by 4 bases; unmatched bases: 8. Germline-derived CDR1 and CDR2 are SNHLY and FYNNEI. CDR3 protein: CASRDRDRSTGELFF. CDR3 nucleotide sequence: TGTGCCAGCAGGGACCGGGACAGATCCACCGGGGAGCTGTTTTTT.

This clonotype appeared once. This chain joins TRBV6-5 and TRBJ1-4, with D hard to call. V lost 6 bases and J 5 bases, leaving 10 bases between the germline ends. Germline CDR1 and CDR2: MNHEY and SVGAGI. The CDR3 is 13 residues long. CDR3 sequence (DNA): TGTGCCAGCAGCGAGAAGCCCAATGAAAAACTGTTTTTT. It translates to CASSEKPNEKLFF.

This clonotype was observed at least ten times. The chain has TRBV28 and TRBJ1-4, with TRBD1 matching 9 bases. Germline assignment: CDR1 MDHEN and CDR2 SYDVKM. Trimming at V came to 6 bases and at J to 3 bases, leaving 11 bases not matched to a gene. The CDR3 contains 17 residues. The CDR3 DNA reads TGTGCCAGCAGCCATAAACAGGGGGCACGGGCTAATGAAAAACTGTTTTTT. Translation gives CASSHKQGARANEKLFF.

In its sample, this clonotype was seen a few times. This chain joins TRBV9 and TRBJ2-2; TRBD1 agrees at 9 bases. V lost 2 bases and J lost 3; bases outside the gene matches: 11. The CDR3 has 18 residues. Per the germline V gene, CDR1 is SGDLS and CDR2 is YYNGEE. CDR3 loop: CASSVRPRTGDDTGELFF. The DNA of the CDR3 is TGTGCCAGCAGCGTTAGGCCGAGGACAGGGGACGACACCGGGGAGCTGTTTTTT. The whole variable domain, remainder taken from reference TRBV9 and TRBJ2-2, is DSGVTQTPKHLITATGQRVTLRCSPRSGDLSVYWYQQSLDQGLQFLIQYYNGEERAKGNILERFSAQQFPDLHSELNLSSLELGDSALYFCASSVRPRTGDDTGELFFGEGSRLTVL.

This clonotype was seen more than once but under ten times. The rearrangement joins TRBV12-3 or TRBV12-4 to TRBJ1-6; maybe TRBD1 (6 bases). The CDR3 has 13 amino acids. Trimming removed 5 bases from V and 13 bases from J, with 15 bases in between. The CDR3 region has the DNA TGTGCCAGCAGTCCGGGAACAGGGCTCCCCCTCCACTTT. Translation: CASSPGTGLPLHF.

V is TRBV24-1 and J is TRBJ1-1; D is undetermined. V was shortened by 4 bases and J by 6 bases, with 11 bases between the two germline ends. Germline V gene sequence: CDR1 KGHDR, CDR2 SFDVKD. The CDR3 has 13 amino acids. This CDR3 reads CATSDRAGAEAFF. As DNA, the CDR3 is TGTGCCACCAGTGACCGGGCTGGAGCTGAAGCTTTCTTT.

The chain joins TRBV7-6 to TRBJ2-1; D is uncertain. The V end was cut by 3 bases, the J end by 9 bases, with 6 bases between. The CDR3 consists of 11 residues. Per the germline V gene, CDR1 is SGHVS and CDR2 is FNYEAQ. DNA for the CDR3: TGTGCCAGCAGCTTCTGGGGTGAGCAGTTCTTC. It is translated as CASSFWGEQFF. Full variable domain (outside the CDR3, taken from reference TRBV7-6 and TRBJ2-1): GAGVSQSPRYKVTKRGQDVALRCDPISGHVSLYWYRQALGQGPEFLTYFNYEAQQDKSGLPNDRFSAERPEGSISTLTIQRTEQRDSAMYRCASSFWGEQFFGPGTRLTVL.

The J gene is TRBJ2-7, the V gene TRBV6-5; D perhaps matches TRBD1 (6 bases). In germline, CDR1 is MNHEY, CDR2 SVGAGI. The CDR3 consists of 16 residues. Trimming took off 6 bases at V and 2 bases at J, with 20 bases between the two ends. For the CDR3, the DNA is TGTGCCAGCAGCCCTAACCCGGGCAGGGGCCCCTACGAGCAGTACGTC. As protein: CASSPNPGRGPYEQYV.

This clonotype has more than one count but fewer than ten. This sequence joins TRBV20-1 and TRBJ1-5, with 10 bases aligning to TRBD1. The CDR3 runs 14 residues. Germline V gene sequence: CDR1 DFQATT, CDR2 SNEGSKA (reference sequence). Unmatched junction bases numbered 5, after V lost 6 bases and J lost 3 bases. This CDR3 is CSAGDRGFNQPQHF. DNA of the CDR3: TGCAGTGCAGGGGACAGGGGATTCAATCAGCCCCAGCATTTT.

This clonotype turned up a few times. CDR3: CASRDEGLTNEKLFF. The DNA for the CDR3 is TGTGCCAGTCGGGATGAGGGTTTAACTAATGAAAAACTGTTTTTT. This rearrangement joins TRBV19 to TRBJ1-4; unclear D gene. Trimming left V 8 bases short and J 1 base short, with 14 bases between. This CDR3 has 15 residues. The germline V gene has CDR1 LNHDA and CDR2 SQIVND (reference sequence).

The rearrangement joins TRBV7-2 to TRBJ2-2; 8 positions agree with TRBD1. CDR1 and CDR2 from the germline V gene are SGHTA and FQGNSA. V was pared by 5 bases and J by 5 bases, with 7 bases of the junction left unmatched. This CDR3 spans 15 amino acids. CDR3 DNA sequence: TGTGCCAGCAGCCTCGGACAGGGCAGGACCGGGGAGCTGTTTTTT. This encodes CASSLGQGRTGELFF.

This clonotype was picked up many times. The DNA for the CDR3 is TGTGCCACCAGCAAATACGGTAGCAATCAGCCCCAGCATTTT. Translated: CATSKYGSNQPQHF. The rearrangement links TRBV15 to TRBJ1-5; D is ambiguous. Trimming cost V 4 bases and J 0 bases, with 7 bases left between them. The CDR3 runs 14 residues. CDR1 and CDR2 from the germline V gene are LNHNV and YYDKDF (reference sequence).

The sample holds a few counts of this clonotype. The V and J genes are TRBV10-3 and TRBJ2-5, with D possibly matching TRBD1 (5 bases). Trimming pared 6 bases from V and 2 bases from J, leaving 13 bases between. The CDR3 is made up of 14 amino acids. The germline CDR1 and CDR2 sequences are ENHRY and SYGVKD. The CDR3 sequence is CAISRATLQETQYF. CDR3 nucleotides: TGTGCCATCAGCAGGGCGACCCTACAAGAGACCCAGTACTTC.

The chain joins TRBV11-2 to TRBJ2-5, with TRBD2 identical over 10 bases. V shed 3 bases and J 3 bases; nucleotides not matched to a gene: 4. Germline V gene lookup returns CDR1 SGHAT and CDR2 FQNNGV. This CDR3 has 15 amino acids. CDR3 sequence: CASSFTSGEEETQYF. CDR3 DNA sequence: TGTGCCAGCAGCTTTACTAGCGGGGAGGAAGAGACCCAGTACTTC.

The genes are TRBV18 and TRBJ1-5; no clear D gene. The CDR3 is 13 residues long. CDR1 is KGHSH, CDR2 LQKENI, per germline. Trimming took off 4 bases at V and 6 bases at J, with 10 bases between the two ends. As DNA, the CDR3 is TGTGCCAGCTCACAAGCGGCGGGTCAGCCCCAGCATTTT. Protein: CASSQAAGQPQHF.

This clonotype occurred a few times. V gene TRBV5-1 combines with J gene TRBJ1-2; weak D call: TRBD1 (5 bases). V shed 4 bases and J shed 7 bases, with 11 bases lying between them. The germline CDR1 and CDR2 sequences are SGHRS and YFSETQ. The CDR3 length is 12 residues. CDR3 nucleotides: TGCGCCAGCAGCCTGCAGGGACTTGGCTACACCTTC. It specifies CASSLQGLGYTF.

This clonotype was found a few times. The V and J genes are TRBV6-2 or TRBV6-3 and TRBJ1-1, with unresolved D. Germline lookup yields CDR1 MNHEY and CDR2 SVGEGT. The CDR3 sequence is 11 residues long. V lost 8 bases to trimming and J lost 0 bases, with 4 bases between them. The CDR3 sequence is CASRMNTEAFF. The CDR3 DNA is TGTGCCAGCCGGATGAACACTGAAGCTTTCTTT.

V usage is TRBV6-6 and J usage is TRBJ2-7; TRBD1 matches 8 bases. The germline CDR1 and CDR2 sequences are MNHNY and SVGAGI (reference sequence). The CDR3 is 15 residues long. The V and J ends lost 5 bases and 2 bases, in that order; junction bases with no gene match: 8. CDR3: CASSKKAGGAYEQYV. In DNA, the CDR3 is TGTGCCAGCAGTAAAAAGGCAGGGGGCGCCTACGAGCAGTACGTC.

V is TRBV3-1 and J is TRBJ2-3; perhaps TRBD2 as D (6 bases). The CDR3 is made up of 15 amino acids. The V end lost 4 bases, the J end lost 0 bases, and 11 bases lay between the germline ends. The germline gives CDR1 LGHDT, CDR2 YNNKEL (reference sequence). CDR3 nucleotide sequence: TGTGCCAGCAGCCCCACTGGGACTAGCACAGATACGCAGTATTTT. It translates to CASSPTGTSTDTQYF.

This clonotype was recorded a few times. Written as DNA, the CDR3 is TGTGCCAGCATCCCGCCGGGACTAGGATCCTACGAGCAGTACGTC. Translated: CASIPPGLGSYEQYV. The chain links TRBV6-1 to TRBJ2-7, with TRBD2 matching 8 bases. CDR1 and CDR2 from the germline V gene are MNHNS and SASEGT. The CDR3 is made up of 15 amino acids. V lost 7 bases and J lost 1; bases outside the gene matches: 9.

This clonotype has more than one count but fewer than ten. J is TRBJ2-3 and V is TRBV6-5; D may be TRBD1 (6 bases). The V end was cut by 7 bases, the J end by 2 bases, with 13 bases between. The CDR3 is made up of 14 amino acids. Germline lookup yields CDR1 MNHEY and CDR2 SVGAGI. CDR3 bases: TGTGCCAGCACCCGGCTGGGGGCCACAGATACGCAGTATTTT. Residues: CASTRLGATDTQYF.

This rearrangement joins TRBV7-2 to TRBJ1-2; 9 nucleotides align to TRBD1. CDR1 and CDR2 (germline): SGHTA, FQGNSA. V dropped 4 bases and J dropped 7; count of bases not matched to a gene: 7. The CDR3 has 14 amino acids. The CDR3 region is CASSSRDRDRGYTF. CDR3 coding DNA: TGTGCCAGCAGCTCCCGGGACAGGGACCGTGGCTACACCTTC. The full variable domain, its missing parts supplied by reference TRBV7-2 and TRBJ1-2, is GAGVSQSPSNKVTEKGKDVELRCDPISGHTALYWYRQSLGQGLEFLIYFQGNSAPDKSGLPSDRFSAERTGGSVSTLTIQRTQQEDSAVYLCASSSRDRDRGYTFGSGTRLTVV.

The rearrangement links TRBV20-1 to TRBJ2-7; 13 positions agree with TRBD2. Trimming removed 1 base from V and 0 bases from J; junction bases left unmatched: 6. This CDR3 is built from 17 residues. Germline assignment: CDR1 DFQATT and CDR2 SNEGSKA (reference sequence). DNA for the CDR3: TGCAGTGCTAGAGGACTAGCGGGGGGACAAAGCTCCTACGAGCAGTACTTC. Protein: CSARGLAGGQSSYEQYF.